The entry that follows covers one TCR beta chain sequence. Germline CDR1 and CDR2: DFQATT and SNEGSKA (reference sequence). CDR3 size: 21 residues. V dropped 5 bases and J dropped 0; count of bases not matched to a gene: 21. This sample stems from a study of T-cell memory formation after mild COVID-19. Constant-segment-primed 5'RACE gave TCR alpha and TCR beta cDNA libraries with sample barcodes and UMIs. TCRdb fed the 5' RACE reads into MiXCR, producing one record per CDR3 protein. The sample lists hundreds of thousands of distinct CDR3 sequences; 20% were seen once. Sample: PBMCs or a T cell subset sorted from them (not recorded which). The rearrangement uses TRBV20-1 and TRBJ1-6, with 8 bases fitting TRBD1. The clonotype originates from an adult woman who had mild COVID-19 (a few samples of this study predate the infection). Cell type and time point are not known. CDR3 in amino acids: CSADRPGDRRSYFSYNSPLHF. CDR3 sequence (DNA): TGCAGTGCTGACCGCCCCGGGGACAGGCGATCTTACTTCTCCTATAATTCACCCCTCCACTTT.